These 2 T cell receptor beta chains came from one sample sequenced in a study of shared clonotypes between healthy human individuals. TCRdb's copy holds only in-frame clones and misses some; the assay was immunoSEQ multiplex PCR. Among about 2.4 million clones listed, approximately 92% were seen once. Sequenced sample: naive CD4+ T cells sorted from blood. Stated subset: CD45RA+ positively selected. The receptors derive from a man between 18 and 35 years old in good health.

The chain combines TRBV30 with TRBJ2-2; 15 bases are shared with TRBD2. Germline values: CDR1 GTSNPN, CDR2 SVGIG (reference sequence). V was pared by 3 bases and J by 6 bases, with 8 bases of the junction left unmatched. CDR3 length equals 17 residues. The CDR3 DNA follows: TGTGCCTGGAGCAGAACGCGGACTAGCGGGGGGGCCGGGGAGCTGTTTTTT. Protein product: CAWSRTRTSGGAGELFF.

The chain employs TRBV10-1 and TRBJ2-3; the D call may be TRBD1 or TRBD2 (5 bases each). Germline CDR1 is WNHNN and CDR2 is SYGVQD (reference sequence). CDR3 length: 16 residues. V lost 2 bases to trimming and J lost 0 bases, with 12 bases between them. For the CDR3, the DNA is TGCGCCAGCAGTGAGATTGGGGGTCCTAGCACAGATACGCAGTATTTT. This gives the protein CASSEIGGPSTDTQYF.